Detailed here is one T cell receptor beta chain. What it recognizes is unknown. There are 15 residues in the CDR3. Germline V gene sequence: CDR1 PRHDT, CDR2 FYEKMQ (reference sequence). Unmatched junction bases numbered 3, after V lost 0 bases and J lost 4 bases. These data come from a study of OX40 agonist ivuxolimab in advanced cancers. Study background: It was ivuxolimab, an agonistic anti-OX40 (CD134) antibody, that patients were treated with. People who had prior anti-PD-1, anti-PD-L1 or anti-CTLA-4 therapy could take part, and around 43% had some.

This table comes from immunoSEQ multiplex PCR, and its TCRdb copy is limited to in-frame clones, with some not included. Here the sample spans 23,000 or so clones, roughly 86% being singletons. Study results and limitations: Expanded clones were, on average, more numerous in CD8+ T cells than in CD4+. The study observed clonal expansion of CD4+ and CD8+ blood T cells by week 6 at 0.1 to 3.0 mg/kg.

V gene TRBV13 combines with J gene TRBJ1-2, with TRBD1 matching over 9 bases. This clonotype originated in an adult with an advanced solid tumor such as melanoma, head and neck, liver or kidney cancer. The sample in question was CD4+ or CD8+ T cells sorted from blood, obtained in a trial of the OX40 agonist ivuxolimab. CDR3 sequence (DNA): TGTGCCAGCAGCTTAGGGGGACAGGGATTCTATGGCTACACCTTC. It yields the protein CASSLGGQGFYGYTF. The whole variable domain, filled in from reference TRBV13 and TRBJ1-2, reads AAGVIQSPRHLIKEKRETATLKCYPIPRHDTVYWYQQGPGQDPQFLISFYEKMQSDKGSIPDRFSAQQFSDYHSELNMSSLELGDSALYFCASSLGGQGFYGYTFGSGTRLTVV.